The next 24 T cell receptor beta chains were all read from a single sample in a study of CD8 T cells in ankylosing spondylitis. TCRdb re-called the 5' RACE reads through MiXCR, storing one row per CDR3 protein. The table shows around 340,000 distinct CDR3 sequences, with roughly 20% occurring only once. The material sequenced was blood, either unsorted or a sorted T cell fraction (not recorded which). These receptors came from a male donor with ankylosing spondylitis or in good health (not recorded which).

This clonotype occurred a few times. This chain connects TRBV6-1 to TRBJ1-6; D unclear. The V gene's germline CDR1 is MNHNS and CDR2 SASEGT. This CDR3 is 16 amino acids long. The germline V and J ends were trimmed by 1 base and 3 bases, with 10 bases remaining between them. For the CDR3, the DNA is TGTGCCAGCAGTGAAGTGGTTGGATTCTATAATTCACCCCTCCACTTT. This codes for CASSEVVGFYNSPLHF.

This clonotype has only a few counts. The V gene is TRBV12-3 or TRBV12-4, the J gene TRBJ2-5, with D possibly TRBD2 on 5 matching bases. There are 16 residues in the CDR3. V lost 9 bases and J 5 bases, leaving 25 bases between the germline ends. The CDR3 is CARYQRGQLACETQYF. The CDR3 DNA reads as TGTGCCAGATACCAGAGAGGGCAGCTAGCCTGTGAGACCCAGTACTTC.

The chain employs TRBV10-3 and TRBJ1-5; 12 bases match TRBD1. The CDR3 sequence is 15 residues long. With V trimmed by 6 bases and J by 6 bases, 6 bases remained unmatched. Germline loops: CDR1 ENHRY, CDR2 SYGVKD. This CDR3 reads CAISLGQGATQPQHF. CDR3 DNA sequence: TGTGCCATCAGCCTGGGACAGGGGGCGACTCAGCCCCAGCATTTT.

The sample holds a few counts of this clonotype. The chain is built from TRBV7-8 and TRBJ1-1; 12 bases agree with TRBD1. V lost 5 bases, J lost 5 bases, and 3 bases stayed unmatched. This CDR3 is 14 amino acids long. Per the germline V gene, CDR1 is SGHVS and CDR2 is FQNEAQ. This CDR3 is CASSEGQGATEAFF. CDR3 coding DNA: TGTGCCAGCAGCGAGGGACAGGGGGCGACTGAAGCTTTCTTT.

This clonotype turned up a few times. The chain joins TRBV12-3 or TRBV12-4 to TRBJ2-5; D is perhaps TRBD1 (6 bases). This CDR3 region has 15 residues. With 6 bases removed from V and 1 base from J, the gap between germline ends came to 15 bases. The CDR3 sequence is CASRFSVQGQETQYF. In DNA, the CDR3 is TGTGCCAGCAGGTTTTCCGTACAGGGCCAAGAGACCCAGTACTTC.

This chain joins TRBV29-1 and TRBJ1-3, with D uncertain. CDR3 size: 15 residues. Germline values: CDR1 SQVTM, CDR2 ANQGSEA. With 2 bases removed from V and 3 bases from J, the gap between germline ends came to 14 bases. The CDR3: CSVEPLWESGNTIYF. The CDR3 coding sequence is TGCAGCGTTGAACCGTTGTGGGAGAGTGGAAACACCATATATTTT.

This clonotype has just a few counts. The chain uses TRBV20-1 and TRBJ2-1; 12 bases are a match to TRBD2. The CDR3 is made up of 14 amino acids. Trimming took 6 bases from V and 9 from J; bases not matched to a gene: 9. The germline V gene has CDR1 DFQATT and CDR2 SNEGSKA (reference sequence). The CDR3 DNA is TGCAGTGCCCGAGTACTAGCGGGGGGCGGTGAGCAGTTCTTC. Its protein product is CSARVLAGGGEQFF.

This clonotype came up a few times. The V and J genes are TRBV4-1 and TRBJ1-1, with D possibly being TRBD1 (6 bases). This CDR3 comprises 13 residues. Germline values: CDR1 MGHRA, CDR2 YSYEKL. V was trimmed by 9 bases and J by 1 base, leaving 12 bases between them. CDR3: CARDPGQNTEAFF. The CDR3 DNA reads as TGCGCCAGGGACCCGGGACAGAACACTGAAGCTTTCTTT.

Only a few counts were recorded for this clonotype. V is TRBV7-6 and J is TRBJ2-1; D tentatively fits TRBD1 or TRBD2 (5 bases each). Trimming removed 5 bases at V and 10 bases at J, with 12 bases between. The CDR3 runs to 12 residues. Germline values: CDR1 SGHVS, CDR2 FNYEAQ. CDR3 sequence (DNA): TGTGCCAGCAGCCCTGTATGGGACGAGCAGTTCTTC. Its protein is CASSPVWDEQFF.

This clonotype has a handful of counts. The chain links TRBV29-1 to TRBJ2-7, with D possibly TRBD1 on 5 matching bases. CDR3 length: 11 amino acids. The V gene's germline CDR1 is SQVTM and CDR2 ANQGSEA. The V end lost 6 bases, the J end lost 3 bases, and 9 bases lay between the germline ends. CDR3 DNA: TGCAGCGTGGCCACAGGCTACGAGCAGTACTTC. This codes for CSVATGYEQYF.

J is TRBJ1-1 and V is TRBV29-1, with D tentatively TRBD1 (5 bases). Germline CDR1 reads SQVTM; CDR2 reads ANQGSEA. The V end was cut by 4 bases, the J end by 10 bases, with 13 bases between. This CDR3 is 11 amino acids long. The CDR3 spells CSVVASGGAFF. The CDR3 coding sequence is TGCAGCGTTGTGGCCAGTGGGGGAGCTTTCTTT.

To note about this clonotype: A clone one base away is much larger, so this may be a read error. The chain carries TRBV28 and TRBJ2-1; D possibly matches TRBD1 or TRBD2 (5 bases each). V was trimmed by 4 bases and J by 5 bases, leaving 6 bases between them. Looked up from germline, CDR1 is MDHEN and CDR2 is SYDVKM. The CDR3 covers 12 residues. CDR3 in amino acids: CASSWGNNEQFF. The CDR3 DNA reads TGTGCCAGCAGTTGGGGGAACAATGAGCAGTTCTTC.

This rearrangement joins TRBV29-1 to TRBJ2-4, with D maybe TRBD1 (5 bases). The CDR3 loop spans 16 amino acids. CDR1 and CDR2 (germline): SQVTM, ANQGSEA. The germline V and J ends were trimmed by 1 base and 0 bases, with 13 bases remaining between them. The CDR3 loop reads CSVEGIRGEAKNIQYF. CDR3 bases: TGCAGCGTTGAAGGTATAAGGGGTGAAGCCAAAAACATTCAGTACTTC.

The chain employs TRBV12-3 or TRBV12-4 and TRBJ2-1, with TRBD2 matching over 7 bases. The CDR3 sequence is 14 residues long. Trimming cost V 4 bases and J 9 bases; bases outside gene matches: 9. This CDR3 is CASSSGGLVGEQFF. CDR3 DNA: TGTGCCAGCAGTTCCGGGGGGTTGGTCGGTGAGCAGTTCTTC.

The chain combines TRBV2 with TRBJ2-3, with 10 nucleotides matching TRBD1. The ends lost 10 bases at V and 4 bases at J; junction bases unmatched: 11. Germline CDR1 is SNHLY and CDR2 is FYNNEI. This CDR3 comprises 15 residues. The CDR3 sequence: CATGRTGGMSDTQYF. The CDR3 DNA reads as TGTGCCACCGGTAGGACAGGGGGGATGTCAGATACGCAGTATTTT.

The chain links TRBV11-2 to TRBJ2-5; either TRBD1 or TRBD2 may supply D (6 bases each). The CDR3 consists of 13 residues. Germline lookup yields CDR1 SGHAT and CDR2 FQNNGV. V dropped 7 bases and J dropped 5 bases, with 14 bases sitting between them. DNA of the CDR3: TGTGCCAGCAACCAAGGGGGGCTCGAGACCCAGTACTTC. Amino acid sequence: CASNQGGLETQYF. The whole variable domain, filled in from reference TRBV11-2 and TRBJ2-5, reads EAGVAQSPRYKIIEKRQSVAFWCNPISGHATLYWYQQILGQGPKLLIQFQNNGVVDDSQLPKDRFSAERLKGVDSTLKIQPAKLEDSAVYLCASNQGGLETQYFGPGTRLLVL.

The rearrangement uses TRBV21-1 and TRBJ2-3; the table's D call, TRBD1, was not checked against the DNA. TRBV21-1 has pseudogene status. The CDR3 spans 17 residues. CDR3 region: CASSTTPWTGSADTQYF. The CDR3 DNA reads as TGTGCCAGCAGCACCACACCCTGGACAGGGTCCGCAGATACGCAGTATTTT.

J is TRBJ2-5 and V is TRBV25-1; tentatively, D is TRBD1 or TRBD2 (5 bases each). CDR3 length equals 11 residues. The V and J ends lost 7 bases and 7 bases respectively, with 10 bases between them. Germline-derived CDR1 and CDR2 are MGHDK and SYGVNS. CDR3 region: CASIGAGTQYF. In DNA, the CDR3 is TGTGCCAGCATCGGGGCTGGGACCCAGTACTTC. Complete variable domain (other parts from reference TRBV25-1 and TRBJ2-5): EADIYQTPRYLVIGTGKKITLECSQTMGHDKMYWYQQDPGMELHLIHYSYGVNSTEKGDLSSESTVSRIRTEHFPLTLESARPSHTSQYLCASIGAGTQYFGPGTRLLVL.

The chain employs TRBV6-5 and TRBJ2-7; D is undetermined. CDR3 length: 11 residues. V lost 2 bases and J 5 bases, leaving 4 bases between the germline ends. Per the germline V gene, CDR1 is MNHEY and CDR2 is SVGAGI. As DNA, the CDR3 is TGTGCCAGCAGTTACGGCCACGAGCAGTACTTC. This encodes CASSYGHEQYF.

V gene TRBV29-1 combines with J gene TRBJ2-7; 9 bases agree with TRBD2. This CDR3 spans 15 amino acids. CDR1 is SQVTM and CDR2 is ANQGSEA in the germline V gene. Unmatched junction bases numbered 8, after V lost 1 base and J lost 4 bases. The CDR3 sequence is CSVEASGEDRYEQYF. CDR3 sequence (DNA): TGCAGCGTTGAAGCTAGCGGGGAAGACCGTTACGAGCAGTACTTC.

The chain carries TRBV5-6 and TRBJ2-1, with 7 bases lining up with TRBD2. Germline CDR1 is SGHDT and CDR2 is YYEEEE. CDR3 length: 13 amino acids. Losses at the gene ends were 2 bases for V and 9 bases for J; bases not matched to a gene: 5. CDR3 loop: CASSFWGEGEQFF. Written as DNA, the CDR3 is TGTGCCAGCAGCTTTTGGGGGGAGGGTGAGCAGTTCTTC.

The table lists this clonotype with a few counts. The gene calls are TRBV3-1 and TRBJ2-1; 9 bases line up with TRBD2. With V trimmed by 1 base and J by 3 bases, 1 base remained unmatched. CDR3 length equals 15 residues. The germline CDR1 and CDR2 sequences are LGHDT and YNNKEL (reference sequence). DNA of the CDR3: TGTGCCAGCAGCCAAGTAGCGGGGGTCTACAATGAGCAGTTCTTC. Protein sequence: CASSQVAGVYNEQFF.

The gene calls are TRBV29-1 and TRBJ2-7; D is perhaps TRBD1 or TRBD2 (6 bases each). This CDR3 contains 18 residues. Deletions cut 7 bases from V and 1 base from J, with 29 bases between. Germline V gene lookup returns CDR1 SQVTM and CDR2 ANQGSEA. The CDR3 sequence is CSDIKRSRGLSLSYEQYF. The CDR3 DNA follows: TGCAGCGACATTAAGAGGTCTCGGGGGCTTTCTCTTTCCTACGAGCAGTACTTC.

The V gene is TRBV28, the J gene TRBJ2-3, with 9 bases aligning to TRBD2. In germline, CDR1 is MDHEN, CDR2 SYDVKM. The CDR3 extends over 17 amino acids. V dropped 4 bases and J dropped 5; count of bases not matched to a gene: 13. The CDR3 region is CASSSLLAGPLRDTQYF. The CDR3 DNA follows: TGTGCCAGCAGTTCCCTACTAGCGGGTCCCCTTCGAGATACGCAGTATTTT.